This T cell receptor beta chain was recorded in a study of blood T cell repertoires in COVID-19. Study in general: Samples came from the United States, Italy and Spain, spanning acute and convalescent COVID-19. In each case, the material was cDNA or gDNA derived from T cells, B-cell-depleted T cells, or PBMCs.

Looked up from germline, CDR1 is KGHSH and CDR2 is LQKENI. V trimming: 2 bases; J trimming: 6 bases; junction bases outside the gene matches: 2. The CDR3 has 14 residues. Source study methods: By means of reference gene primer amplification, nucleated cell counts were estimated. TCRdb keeps only in-frame clones here, not all; method: immunoSEQ multiplex PCR. That table furnishes V, J and clone size, whereas the DNA furnished D and trimming. Among 25,000 to 35,000 clones, more than 70% were seen once, and the ten largest hold roughly 7.7%. The rearrangement links TRBV18 to TRBJ2-3, with 10 bases fitting TRBD2. The sequence came from a human donor in a cohort sampled during active COVID-19. Sequenced input: peripheral blood. The CDR3 DNA sequence: TGTGCCAGCTCACCAGAGACTAGCGGGGATACGCAGTATTTT. The encoded protein is CASSPETSGDTQYF.